This record covers a single T cell receptor (beta chain). Its antigen is as yet unknown. These data are taken from a study of T cell responses to AZD1222 COVID-19 vaccine. Sequencing was performed with immunoSEQ multiplex PCR; in TCRdb, only in-frame clones are kept and a portion is missing. The sample lists 100,000 or so clones, about 88% occurring once. Deletions cut 6 bases from V and 3 bases from J, with 6 bases between. The CDR3 contains 11 residues. Germline V CDR1 and CDR2: MNHEY, SVGAGI. Overall study results and limits: In all cases, repertoires were sampled only after the peak T cell response. Possibly, clonal diversity was underestimated; donors were largely white British and included more females. A reported finding is that nearly half of spike-specific TCRs target unmutated variant regions.

The TCR was taken from an adult who received the AZD1222 COVID-19 vaccine. The rearrangement links TRBV6-5 to TRBJ2-7; tentative D call: TRBD1 (6 bases). Specimen: peripheral blood, collected 28 days after the second AZD1222 dose. The CDR3 nucleotides are TGTGCCAGCAGACAGGGCTACGAGCAGTACTTC. As protein: CASRQGYEQYF.